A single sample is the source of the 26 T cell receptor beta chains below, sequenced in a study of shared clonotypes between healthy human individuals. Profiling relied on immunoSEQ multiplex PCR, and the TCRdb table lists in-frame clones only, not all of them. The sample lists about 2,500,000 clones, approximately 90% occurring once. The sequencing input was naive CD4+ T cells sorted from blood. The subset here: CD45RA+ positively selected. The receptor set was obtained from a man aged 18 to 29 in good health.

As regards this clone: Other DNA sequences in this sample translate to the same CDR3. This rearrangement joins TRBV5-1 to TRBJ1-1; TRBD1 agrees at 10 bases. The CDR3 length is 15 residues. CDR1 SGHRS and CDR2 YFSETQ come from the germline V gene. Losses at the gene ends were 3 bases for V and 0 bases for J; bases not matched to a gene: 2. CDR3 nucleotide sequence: TGCGCCAGCAGCTCAGGGACAGGGGTGAACACTGAAGCTTTCTTT. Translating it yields CASSSGTGVNTEAFF.

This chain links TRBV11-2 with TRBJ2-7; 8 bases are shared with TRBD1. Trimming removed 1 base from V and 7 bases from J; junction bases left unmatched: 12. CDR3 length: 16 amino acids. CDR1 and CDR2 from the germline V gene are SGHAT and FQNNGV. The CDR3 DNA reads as TGTGCCAGCAGCTTAGTCCTGGACAGGGTGACGGGTGAGCAGTACTTC. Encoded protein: CASSLVLDRVTGEQYF. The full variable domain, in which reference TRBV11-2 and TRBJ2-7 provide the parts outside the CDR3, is EAGVAQSPRYKIIEKRQSVAFWCNPISGHATLYWYQQILGQGPKLLIQFQNNGVVDDSQLPKDRFSAERLKGVDSTLKIQPAKLEDSAVYLCASSLVLDRVTGEQYFGPGTRLTVT.

CDR3 protein: CASSTGRVGAGNEKLFF. CDR3 nucleotide sequence: TGTGCCAGTAGTACCGGACGAGTCGGCGCTGGTAATGAAAAACTGTTTTTT. The chain combines TRBV19 with TRBJ1-4; D gene uncertain. Trimming left V 4 bases short and J 4 bases short, with 19 bases between. Germline-derived CDR1 and CDR2 are LNHDA and SQIVND (reference sequence). This CDR3 has 17 residues. The complete variable domain, with remaining parts taken from reference TRBV19 and TRBJ1-4, reads DGGITQSPKYLFRKEGQNVTLSCEQNLNHDAMYWYRQDPGQGLRLIYYSQIVNDFQKGDIAEGYSVSREKKESFPLTVTSAQKNPTAFYLCASSTGRVGAGNEKLFFGSGTQLSVL.

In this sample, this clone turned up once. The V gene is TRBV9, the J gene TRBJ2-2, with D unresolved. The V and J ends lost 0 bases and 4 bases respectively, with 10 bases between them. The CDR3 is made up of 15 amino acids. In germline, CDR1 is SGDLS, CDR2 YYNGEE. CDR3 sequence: CASSVELLSTGELFF. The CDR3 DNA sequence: TGTGCCAGCAGCGTAGAGTTGCTTAGCACCGGGGAGCTGTTTTTT.

The CDR3 here is CASSKYGNTGELFF. CDR3 in DNA: TGTGCCAGCTCAAAGTACGGGAACACCGGGGAGCTGTTTTTT. V gene TRBV18 combines with J gene TRBJ2-2; D not certain. V shed 5 bases and J shed 1 base, with 8 bases lying between them. The germline V gene encodes CDR1 KGHSH and CDR2 LQKENI. There are 14 residues in the CDR3.

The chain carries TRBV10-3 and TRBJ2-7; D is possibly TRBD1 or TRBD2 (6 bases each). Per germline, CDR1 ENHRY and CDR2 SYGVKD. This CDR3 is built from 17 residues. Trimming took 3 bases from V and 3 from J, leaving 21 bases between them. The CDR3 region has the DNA TGTGCCATCAGTGAAAGGGGGGCTACTGCGATAAACTACGAGCAGTACTTC. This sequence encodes CAISERGATAINYEQYF.

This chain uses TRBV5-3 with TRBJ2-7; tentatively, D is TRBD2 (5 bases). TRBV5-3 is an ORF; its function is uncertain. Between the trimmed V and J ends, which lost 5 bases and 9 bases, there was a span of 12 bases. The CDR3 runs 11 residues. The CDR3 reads CARRDRRGQYF. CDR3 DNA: TGTGCCAGAAGAGATAGACGGGGGCAGTACTTC.

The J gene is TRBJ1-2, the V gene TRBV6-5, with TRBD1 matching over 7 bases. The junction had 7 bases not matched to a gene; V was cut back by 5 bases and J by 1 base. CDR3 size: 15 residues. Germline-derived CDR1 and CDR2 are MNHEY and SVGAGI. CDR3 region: CASSPQGQINYGYTF. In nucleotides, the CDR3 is TGTGCCAGCAGTCCCCAGGGACAGATTAACTATGGCTACACCTTC.

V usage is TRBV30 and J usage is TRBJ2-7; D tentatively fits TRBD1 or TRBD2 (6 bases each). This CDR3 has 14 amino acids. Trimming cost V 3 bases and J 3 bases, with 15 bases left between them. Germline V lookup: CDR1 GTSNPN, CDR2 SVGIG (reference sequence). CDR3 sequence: CAWRGGTTYYEQYF. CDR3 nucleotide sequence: TGTGCCTGGAGGGGGGGCACCACGTACTACGAGCAGTACTTC. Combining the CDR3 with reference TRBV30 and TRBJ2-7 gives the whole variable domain SQTIHQWPATLVQPVGSPLSLECTVEGTSNPNLYWYRQAAGRGLQLLFYSVGIGQISSEVPQNLSASRPQDRQFILSSKKLLLSDSGFYLCAWRGGTTYYEQYFGPGTRLTVT.

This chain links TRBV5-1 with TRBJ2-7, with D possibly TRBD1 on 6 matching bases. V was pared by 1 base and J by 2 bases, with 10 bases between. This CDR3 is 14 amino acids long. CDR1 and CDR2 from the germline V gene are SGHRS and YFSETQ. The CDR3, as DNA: TGCGCCAGCAGCTTGAATCAGGGGACCTACGAGCAGTACTTC. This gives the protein CASSLNQGTYEQYF.

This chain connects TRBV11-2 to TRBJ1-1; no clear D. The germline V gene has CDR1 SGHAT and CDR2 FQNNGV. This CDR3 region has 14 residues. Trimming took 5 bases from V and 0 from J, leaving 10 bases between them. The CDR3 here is CASSLTLMNTEAFF. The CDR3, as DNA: TGTGCCAGCAGCCTTACACTCATGAACACTGAAGCTTTCTTT. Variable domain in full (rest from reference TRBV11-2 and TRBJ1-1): EAGVAQSPRYKIIEKRQSVAFWCNPISGHATLYWYQQILGQGPKLLIQFQNNGVVDDSQLPKDRFSAERLKGVDSTLKIQPAKLEDSAVYLCASSLTLMNTEAFFGQGTRLTVV.

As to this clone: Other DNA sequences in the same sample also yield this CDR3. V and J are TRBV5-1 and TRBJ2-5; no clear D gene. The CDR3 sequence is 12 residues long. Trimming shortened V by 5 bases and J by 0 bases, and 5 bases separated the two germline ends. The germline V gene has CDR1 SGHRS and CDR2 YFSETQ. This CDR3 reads CASSSNQETQYF. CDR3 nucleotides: TGCGCCAGCAGTTCTAACCAAGAGACCCAGTACTTC.

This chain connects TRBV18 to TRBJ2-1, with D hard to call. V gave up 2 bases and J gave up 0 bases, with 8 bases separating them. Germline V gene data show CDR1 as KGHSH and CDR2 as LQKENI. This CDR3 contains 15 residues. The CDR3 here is CASSPERLSYNEQFF. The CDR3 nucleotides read TGTGCCAGCTCACCAGAGCGCCTCTCCTACAATGAGCAGTTCTTC.

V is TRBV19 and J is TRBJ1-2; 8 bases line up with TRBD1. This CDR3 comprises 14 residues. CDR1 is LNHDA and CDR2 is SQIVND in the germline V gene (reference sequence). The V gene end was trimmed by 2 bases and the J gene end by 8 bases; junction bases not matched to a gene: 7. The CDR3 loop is CASSIRTGTDGYTF. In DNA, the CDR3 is TGTGCCAGTAGTATACGGACAGGGACGGACGGCTACACCTTC.

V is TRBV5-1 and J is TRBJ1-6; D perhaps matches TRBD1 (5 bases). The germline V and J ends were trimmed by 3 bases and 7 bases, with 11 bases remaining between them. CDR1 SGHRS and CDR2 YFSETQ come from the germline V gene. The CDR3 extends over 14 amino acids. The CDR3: CASSSQGPNSPLHF. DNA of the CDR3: TGCGCCAGCAGCTCCCAGGGCCCAAATTCACCCCTCCACTTT.

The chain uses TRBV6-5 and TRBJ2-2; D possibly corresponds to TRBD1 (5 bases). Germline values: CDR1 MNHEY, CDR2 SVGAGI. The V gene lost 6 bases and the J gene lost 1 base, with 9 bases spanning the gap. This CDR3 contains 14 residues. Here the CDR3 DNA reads TGTGCCAGCAGCTGGACACAGAACACCGGGGAGCTGTTTTTT. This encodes CASSWTQNTGELFF.

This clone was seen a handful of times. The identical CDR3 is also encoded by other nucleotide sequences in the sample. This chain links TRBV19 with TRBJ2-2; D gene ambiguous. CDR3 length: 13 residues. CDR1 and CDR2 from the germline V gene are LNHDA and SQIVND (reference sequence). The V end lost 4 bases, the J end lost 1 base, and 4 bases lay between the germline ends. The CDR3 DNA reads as TGTGCCAGTAGTACCCTGAACACCGGGGAGCTGTTTTTT. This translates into CASSTLNTGELFF.

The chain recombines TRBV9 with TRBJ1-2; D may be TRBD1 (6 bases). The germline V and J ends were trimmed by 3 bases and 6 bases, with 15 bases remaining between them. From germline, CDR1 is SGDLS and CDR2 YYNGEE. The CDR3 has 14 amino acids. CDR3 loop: CASSAHQGIDGYTF. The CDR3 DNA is TGTGCCAGCAGCGCCCACCAGGGGATTGATGGCTACACCTTC.

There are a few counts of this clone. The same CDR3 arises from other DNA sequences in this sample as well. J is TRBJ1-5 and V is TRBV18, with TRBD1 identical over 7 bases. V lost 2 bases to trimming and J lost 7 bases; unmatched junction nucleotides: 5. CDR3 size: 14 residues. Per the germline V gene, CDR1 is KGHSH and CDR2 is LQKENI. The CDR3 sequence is CASSPGAGGQPQHF. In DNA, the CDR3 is TGTGCCAGCTCACCAGGGGCAGGGGGGCAGCCCCAGCATTTT.

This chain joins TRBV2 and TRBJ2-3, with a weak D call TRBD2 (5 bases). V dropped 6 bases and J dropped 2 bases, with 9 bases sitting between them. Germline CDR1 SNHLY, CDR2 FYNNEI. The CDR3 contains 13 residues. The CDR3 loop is CASRAAPTDTQYF. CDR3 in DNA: TGTGCCAGCAGAGCGGCTCCCACAGATACGCAGTATTTT.

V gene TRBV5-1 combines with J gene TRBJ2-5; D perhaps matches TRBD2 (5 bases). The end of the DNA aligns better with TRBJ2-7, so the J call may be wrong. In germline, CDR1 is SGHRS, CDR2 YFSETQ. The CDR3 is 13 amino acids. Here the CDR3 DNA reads TGCGCCAGCAGCTTCCCGGGAACCTACGAGCAGTACTTC. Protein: CASSFPGTYEQYF.

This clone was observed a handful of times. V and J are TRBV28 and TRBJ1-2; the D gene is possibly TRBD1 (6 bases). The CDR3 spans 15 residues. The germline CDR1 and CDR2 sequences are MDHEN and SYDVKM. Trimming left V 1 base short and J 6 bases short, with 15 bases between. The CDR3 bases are TGTGCCAGCAGTTTATCCCCCCGGCAGGGGCATGGCTACACCTTC. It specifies CASSLSPRQGHGYTF.

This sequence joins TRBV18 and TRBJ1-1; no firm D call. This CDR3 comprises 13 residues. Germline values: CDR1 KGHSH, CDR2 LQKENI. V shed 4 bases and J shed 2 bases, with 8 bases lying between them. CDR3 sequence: CASSRSANTEAFF. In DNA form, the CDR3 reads TGTGCCAGCTCACGCAGCGCTAACACTGAAGCTTTCTTT.

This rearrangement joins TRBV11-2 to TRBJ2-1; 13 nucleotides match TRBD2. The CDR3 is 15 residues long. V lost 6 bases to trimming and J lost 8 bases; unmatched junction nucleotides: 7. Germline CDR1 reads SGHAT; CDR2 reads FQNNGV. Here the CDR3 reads CASSQLAGGRDEQFF. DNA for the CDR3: TGTGCCAGCAGTCAACTAGCGGGGGGGCGTGATGAGCAGTTCTTC.

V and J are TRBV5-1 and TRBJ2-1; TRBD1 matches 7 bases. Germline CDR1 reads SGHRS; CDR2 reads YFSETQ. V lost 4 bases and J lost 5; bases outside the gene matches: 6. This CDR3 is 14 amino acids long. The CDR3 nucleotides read TGCGCCAGCAGCCCAGGGACAGCGAACAATGAGCAGTTCTTC. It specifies CASSPGTANNEQFF.

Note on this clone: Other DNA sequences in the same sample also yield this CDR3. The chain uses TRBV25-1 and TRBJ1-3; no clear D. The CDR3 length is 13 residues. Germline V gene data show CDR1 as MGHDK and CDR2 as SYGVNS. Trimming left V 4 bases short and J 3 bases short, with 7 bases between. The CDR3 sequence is CASSVTGGNTIYF. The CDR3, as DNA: TGTGCCAGCAGTGTTACCGGTGGAAACACCATATATTTT.